Listed here are 25 T cell receptor beta chains from one sample, sequenced in a study of blood T cell repertoires in COVID-19. Profiled with immunoSEQ multiplex PCR; TCRdb holds only in-frame clones, not every one. The sample lists some 140,000 clones; 80% to 90% were seen once. Specimen: peripheral blood. The receptors shown here come from a human donor in a cohort sampled during active COVID-19.

The J gene is TRBJ2-7, the V gene TRBV15; 10 bases line up with TRBD1. The CDR3 consists of 16 residues. After removal of 0 bases from V and 4 bases from J, the junction contained 6 bases not matched to a gene. Germline assignment: CDR1 LNHNV and CDR2 YYDKDF (reference sequence). The CDR3 loop is CATSRERGQGSYEQYF. CDR3 DNA: TGTGCCACCAGCAGAGAGAGGGGACAGGGGAGTTACGAGCAGTACTTC.

V and J are TRBV4-1 and TRBJ2-5; weak D call: TRBD2 (5 bases). The CDR3 length is 16 residues. Trimming stripped 3 bases from V and 3 bases from J, with 17 bases between. Germline CDR1 and CDR2: MGHRA and YSYEKL. The DNA of the CDR3 is TGCGCCAGCAGCCATCGGCGTGGAGGATTGGAAGAGACCCAGTACTTC. Protein: CASSHRRGGLEETQYF.

The DNA of the CDR3 is TGCGCCAGCAGCCCCCGGGACTTCTCCTACAATGAGCAGTTCTTC. This encodes CASSPRDFSYNEQFF. The rearrangement links TRBV5-1 to TRBJ2-1, with D possibly matching TRBD2 (6 bases). In germline, CDR1 is SGHRS, CDR2 YFSETQ. V was pared by 4 bases and J by 0 bases, with 11 bases between. The CDR3 is 15 amino acids.

This clone came up once. The chain uses TRBV9 and TRBJ2-1; 7 nucleotides align to TRBD1. Germline values: CDR1 SGDLS, CDR2 YYNGEE. V dropped 3 bases and J dropped 2; count of bases not matched to a gene: 5. The CDR3 runs to 15 residues. The DNA for the CDR3 is TGTGCCAGCAGCGCTCGGGACAGTCCCTACAATGAGCAGTTCTTC. Translating gives CASSARDSPYNEQFF.

V usage is TRBV19 and J usage is TRBJ1-5, with TRBD1 as a possible D gene (6 bases). Per germline, CDR1 LNHDA and CDR2 SQIVND (reference sequence). Trimming cost V 2 bases and J 6 bases, with 17 bases left between them. The CDR3 runs to 16 residues. The DNA of the CDR3 is TGTGCCAGTAGTATAACCCGCACAGGGTTAAGTCAGCCCCAGCATTTT. Amino acid sequence: CASSITRTGLSQPQHF.

There are many counts of this clone. This sequence joins TRBV4-1 and TRBJ2-7; the match to TRBD2 covers 9 bases. Germline-derived CDR1 and CDR2 are MGHRA and YSYEKL. CDR3 length equals 15 residues. V lost 6 bases, J lost 4 bases, and 10 bases stayed unmatched. This CDR3 is CASRRFEREVYEQYF. The CDR3 DNA follows: TGCGCCAGCAGGCGGTTTGAGCGGGAGGTTTACGAGCAGTACTTC.

The CDR3 region has the DNA TGCGCCAGCAGCCCCGGGGGTAAAAACATTCAGTACTTC. Its translation: CASSPGGKNIQYF. The chain uses TRBV4-1 and TRBJ2-4; D perhaps matches TRBD2 (6 bases). Trimming took off 4 bases at V and 4 bases at J, with 8 bases between the two ends. Germline V lookup: CDR1 MGHRA, CDR2 YSYEKL. CDR3 length: 13 residues.

This clone came up a few times. CDR3 nucleotides: TGCGCCAGCAGCTTGGAGGGACAGGGTACAGATACGCAGTATTTT. The encoded protein is CASSLEGQGTDTQYF. V usage is TRBV5-1 and J usage is TRBJ2-3, with 9 bases aligning to TRBD1. Germline V gene data show CDR1 as SGHRS and CDR2 as YFSETQ. The CDR3 runs to 15 residues. The V gene end was trimmed by 0 bases and the J gene end by 3 bases; junction bases not matched to a gene: 2.

The V and J genes are TRBV5-1 and TRBJ1-1; 12 bases align to TRBD1. CDR1 is SGHRS and CDR2 is YFSETQ in the germline V gene. V trimming: 1 base; J trimming: 3 bases; junction bases outside the gene matches: 7. The CDR3 extends over 17 amino acids. The CDR3 loop is CASSLHGTGGADTEAFF. As DNA, the CDR3 is TGCGCCAGCAGCTTGCATGGGACAGGGGGCGCGGACACTGAAGCTTTCTTT. Full variable domain (remainder filled in from reference TRBV5-1 and TRBJ1-1): KAGVTQTPRYLIKTRGQQVTLSCSPISGHRSVSWYQQTPGQGLQFLFEYFSETQRNKGNFPGRFSGRQFSNSRSEMNVSTLELGDSALYLCASSLHGTGGADTEAFFGQGTRLTVV.

This chain joins TRBV6-2 or TRBV6-3 and TRBJ1-1; D perhaps matches TRBD1 (5 bases). Per the germline V gene, CDR1 is MNHEY and CDR2 is SVGEGT. This CDR3 has 18 residues. Trimming shortened V by 2 bases and J by 0 bases, and 19 bases separated the two germline ends. The CDR3 DNA is TGTGCCAGCAGTTACGTACCCGCTTCAGGGTTGGTGAACACTGAAGCTTTCTTT. As protein: CASSYVPASGLVNTEAFF.

This clone occurred a few times. The chain has TRBV2 and TRBJ1-2, with TRBD1 matching over 7 bases. This CDR3 is 14 amino acids long. The trim removed 5 bases at V and 3 bases at J, leaving 6 bases unmatched. Germline V gene sequence: CDR1 SNHLY, CDR2 FYNNEI. The CDR3 DNA reads TGTGCCAGCAGTAAAGGACAGGTCGACTATGGCTACACCTTC. This translates into CASSKGQVDYGYTF. The whole variable domain, remainder taken from reference TRBV2 and TRBJ1-2, is EPEVTQTPSHQVTQMGQEVILRCVPISNHLYFYWYRQILGQKVEFLVSFYNNEISEKSEIFDDQFSVERPDGSNFTLKIRSTKLEDSAMYFCASSKGQVDYGYTFGSGTRLTVV.

This clone was counted between two and nine times. The rearrangement links TRBV27 to TRBJ2-3; the D gene is possibly TRBD2 (5 bases). V lost 0 bases to trimming and J lost 4 bases, with 8 bases between them. Germline CDR1 MNHEY, CDR2 SMNVEV (reference sequence). This CDR3 contains 14 residues. CDR3 residues: CASSLSVGADTQYF. The CDR3 DNA reads as TGTGCCAGCAGTTTATCGGTCGGGGCAGATACGCAGTATTTT.

This chain uses TRBV2 with TRBJ1-4, with D possibly matching TRBD1 (6 bases). CDR1 and CDR2 (germline): SNHLY, FYNNEI. Trimming pared 5 bases from V and 5 bases from J, leaving 15 bases between. This CDR3 spans 15 amino acids. The DNA of the CDR3 is TGTGCCAGCAGTCTTGACAGGCAAAAGAATGAAAAACTGTTTTTT. This codes for CASSLDRQKNEKLFF.

This chain links TRBV7-9 with TRBJ2-7; 8 nucleotides agree with TRBD1. Germline V gene lookup returns CDR1 SEHNR and CDR2 FQNEAQ (reference sequence). The CDR3 runs to 14 residues. The ends lost 5 bases at V and 3 bases at J; junction bases unmatched: 6. The CDR3: CASSPRGRFYEQYF. The DNA for the CDR3 is TGTGCCAGCAGCCCCAGGGGGCGCTTCTACGAGCAGTACTTC.

J is TRBJ2-3 and V is TRBV4-2; 8 nucleotides match TRBD2. The ends lost 2 bases at V and 2 bases at J; junction bases unmatched: 12. This CDR3 is 18 amino acids long. Per germline, CDR1 LGHNA and CDR2 YNFKEQ. The CDR3 reads CASSQLSRRGVTTDTQYF. The CDR3 coding sequence is TGTGCCAGCAGCCAACTATCTAGGCGGGGGGTGACCACAGATACGCAGTATTTT.

This rearrangement joins TRBV27 to TRBJ2-7, with TRBD2 matching 13 bases. The V segment lost 6 bases and the J segment 6 bases; nucleotides outside the gene matches: 5. In germline, CDR1 is MNHEY, CDR2 SMNVEV (reference sequence). The CDR3 is 14 residues long. CDR3 in DNA: TGTGCCAGCAGCCCCCGGACTAGCGGGAGCGAGCAGTACTTC. It translates to CASSPRTSGSEQYF.

The rearrangement uses TRBV6-5 and TRBJ1-4; possible D gene TRBD1, 6 bases. V was cut by 2 bases and J by 2 bases, with 9 bases left in between. The CDR3 contains 15 residues. Germline CDR1 reads MNHEY; CDR2 reads SVGAGI. In nucleotides, the CDR3 is TGTGCCAGCAGTTACAGGGGGAACACTAATGAAAAACTGTTTTTT. The encoded protein is CASSYRGNTNEKLFF.

This clone occurred once. This rearrangement joins TRBV19 to TRBJ2-3; D is perhaps TRBD1 (6 bases). The germline V gene encodes CDR1 LNHDA and CDR2 SQIVND (reference sequence). The CDR3 totals 15 residues. Trimming stripped 8 bases from V and 4 bases from J, with 19 bases between. The CDR3 DNA sequence: TGTGCCAGTGGCCGGAGGACAGACCCCTCAGATACGCAGTATTTT. It encodes CASGRRTDPSDTQYF.

V gene TRBV19 combines with J gene TRBJ2-1; 8 bases map to TRBD1. The CDR3 covers 17 residues. Trimming cost V 1 base and J 6 bases; bases outside gene matches: 11. Germline CDR1 LNHDA, CDR2 SQIVND (reference sequence). The CDR3 spells CASSIASPETGVNEQFF. CDR3 nucleotide sequence: TGTGCCAGTAGTATAGCATCACCGGAGACAGGGGTCAATGAGCAGTTCTTC.

This chain uses TRBV5-6 with TRBJ1-2; possibly TRBD1 for D (6 bases). Trimming left V 4 bases short and J 8 bases short, with 30 bases between. CDR1 is SGHDT and CDR2 is YYEEEE in the germline V gene. The CDR3 length is 18 residues. For the CDR3, the DNA is TGTGCCAGCAGCCTTAAGAGGAGGACCACAGGGAACAATTACGGCTACACCTTC. Translating gives CASSLKRRTTGNNYGYTF.

The rearrangement links TRBV5-6 to TRBJ1-2; D might be TRBD1 (5 bases). CDR1 and CDR2 from the germline V gene are SGHDT and YYEEEE. This CDR3 is built from 14 residues. Trimming pared 4 bases from V and 2 bases from J, leaving 12 bases between. CDR3 DNA: TGTGCCAGCAGCACCCAAGGGGTAAACTATGGCTACACCTTC. Protein: CASSTQGVNYGYTF.

This clone occurred once. The chain uses TRBV7-9 and TRBJ2-5; no definite D call. This CDR3 is built from 15 residues. Deletions cut 7 bases from V and 1 base from J, with 16 bases between. The germline CDR1 and CDR2 sequences are SEHNR and FQNEAQ (reference sequence). The CDR3 is CASTLSRVGQETQYF. CDR3 DNA: TGTGCCAGCACCCTCAGCCGGGTGGGCCAAGAGACCCAGTACTTC.

Notes on this clone: Germline and junction disagree at one end, which may indicate a read error. J is TRBJ1-2 and V is TRBV2, with D maybe TRBD1 (5 bases). Germline CDR1 SNHLY, CDR2 FYNNEI. The CDR3 totals 12 residues. CDR3 DNA: TGTGCCAGCATGGCAGGGTTACATGGCCACACCTTC. This translates into CASMAGLHGHTF.

The V gene is TRBV6-5, the J gene TRBJ1-5; D perhaps matches TRBD1 (5 bases). V gave up 11 bases and J gave up 2 bases, with 13 bases separating them. Per germline, CDR1 MNHEY and CDR2 SVGAGI. The CDR3 totals 13 residues. CDR3 nucleotide sequence: TGTGCCTGTGACAGCCAGGGCAATCAGCCCCAGCATTTT. Its translation is CACDSQGNQPQHF.

This clone was counted a single time. The rearrangement joins TRBV25-1 to TRBJ1-2; D ambiguous. CDR1 and CDR2 from the germline V gene are MGHDK and SYGVNS. The CDR3 loop spans 12 amino acids. Trimming pared 3 bases from V and 5 bases from J, leaving 7 bases between. CDR3: CASSDGGYGYTF. The CDR3, as DNA: TGTGCCAGCAGTGACGGCGGTTATGGCTACACCTTC.